A single sample gave rise to the 11 T cell receptor beta chains below, sequenced in a study of breast tumors, draining lymph nodes, adjacent tissues. Samples came from axillary lymph nodes draining the breast cancer. TCRdb analysed the multiplex PCR reads with MiXCR anew, one entry per CDR3 protein. The sample consists of about 270,000 distinct CDR3 sequences, 30% to 35% of them appearing once. Sequenced: axillary lymph node tissue. These TCRs come from a female donor with breast cancer. Some clones in this sample may be carry-over from other donors' samples.

About this clonotype: Possible read error: a much larger clone is one base away. The chain carries TRBV11-2 and TRBJ1-3; D is undetermined. The CDR3 sequence is 15 residues long. Germline assignment: CDR1 SGHAT and CDR2 FQNNGV. This chain's CDR3 is CASGLDGLRENTIYF. CDR3 sequence (DNA): TGTGCCAGCGGCTTAGATGGGTTAAGGGAAAACACCATATATTTT.

This clonotype was recorded at least ten times. The V gene is TRBV7-8, the J gene TRBJ2-3, with 7 bases identical to TRBD2. Germline lookup yields CDR1 SGHVS and CDR2 FQNEAQ. The length of the CDR3 is 15 residues. Trimming cost V 1 base and J 4 bases; bases outside gene matches: 5. This chain's CDR3 is CASSLEGLAADTQYF. The CDR3 nucleotides are TGTGCCAGCAGCTTAGAGGGGCTAGCGGCAGATACGCAGTATTTT.

This rearrangement joins TRBV5-1 to TRBJ2-4, with 7 bases fitting TRBD1. Germline loops: CDR1 SGHRS, CDR2 YFSETQ. V shed 2 bases and J 4 bases; nucleotides not matched to a gene: 24. There are 21 residues in the CDR3. CDR3 DNA: TGCGCCAGCAGCTTAGGACCCCTCGGGACAGTGCCCGCCGGGGTGAAAAACATTCAGTACTTC. Translation: CASSLGPLGTVPAGVKNIQYF.

The rearrangement links TRBV10-2 to TRBJ1-5; D possibly corresponds to TRBD1 (5 bases). The CDR3 has 15 residues. Germline V lookup: CDR1 WSHSY, CDR2 SAAADI. The V and J ends lost 2 bases and 2 bases respectively, with 10 bases between them. For the CDR3, the DNA is TGCGCCAGCAGTGAGCAGCGGGGCGGCAATCAGCCCCAGCATTTT. It yields the protein CASSEQRGGNQPQHF.

This chain uses TRBV5-4 with TRBJ2-5; 11 bases agree with TRBD1. V lost 0 bases and J lost 0; bases outside the gene matches: 10. The CDR3 sequence is 19 residues long. From germline, CDR1 is SGHNT and CDR2 YYREEE (reference sequence). The CDR3 spells CASSLEWTGGLGYQETQYF. CDR3 bases: TGTGCCAGCAGCTTGGAATGGACAGGGGGCTTGGGGTACCAAGAGACCCAGTACTTC.

Concerning this clonotype itself: Just one base apart from a much larger clone, this may be a read error. This CDR3 is missing its conserved last phenylalanine or tryptophan, likely due to a read error. The chain carries TRBV20-1 and TRBJ1-2; D gene uncertain. V gave up 3 bases and J gave up 2 bases, with 7 bases separating them. Germline V lookup: CDR1 DFQATT, CDR2 SNEGSKA (reference sequence). This CDR3 comprises 12 residues. The CDR3 sequence: CSASISNYGYTL. DNA of the CDR3: TGCAGTGCTAGCATTTCGAACTATGGCTACACCCTC.

The chain recombines TRBV20-1 with TRBJ2-7; TRBD2 aligns across 12 bases. Per the germline V gene, CDR1 is DFQATT and CDR2 is SNEGSKA (reference sequence). Losses at the gene ends were 2 bases for V and 2 bases for J; bases not matched to a gene: 10. The CDR3 sequence is 17 residues long. The CDR3 loop is CSARNLAGGPSPYEQYF. In nucleotides, the CDR3 is TGCAGTGCTAGAAATCTAGCGGGAGGGCCTAGCCCCTACGAGCAGTACTTC.

Concerning this clonotype itself: A much larger clone lies a single base off, so this may be a read error. V usage is TRBV12-3 or TRBV12-4 and J usage is TRBJ2-7; TRBD1 aligns across 8 bases. The CDR3 runs to 17 residues. The J segment lost 7 bases and the V segment lost 1 base, leaving 15 bases of the junction unmatched. In DNA form, the CDR3 reads TGTGCCAGCAGTTTAGGGGGGCAGGGGGCACGGAGTAGAGAGCAGTACTTC. Its protein product is CASSLGGQGARSREQYF.

This clonotype was counted at least ten times. The V and J genes are TRBV19 and TRBJ2-2; D remains unclear. From germline, CDR1 is LNHDA and CDR2 SQIVND (reference sequence). V gave up 10 bases and J gave up 3 bases, with 18 bases separating them. CDR3 length: 15 amino acids. CDR3 coding DNA: TGTGCCACCAAATTAGAAGGGATAGACACCGGGGAGCTGTTTTTT. Translated, it gives CATKLEGIDTGELFF.

Ten or more counts support this clonotype. This chain links TRBV12-3 or TRBV12-4 with TRBJ2-5; no firm D call. CDR3 length: 14 amino acids. V gave up 6 bases and J gave up 5 bases, with 16 bases separating them. CDR3 residues: CASSPPRRVETQYF. CDR3 nucleotides: TGTGCCAGCAGCCCCCCTAGGCGCGTGGAGACCCAGTACTTC.

A note on this clonotype: The germline gene is not matched at one end of the junction; a read error may be the cause. V usage is TRBV12-3 or TRBV12-4 and J usage is TRBJ2-1; D is possibly TRBD1 (6 bases). The CDR3 consists of 15 residues. The chain's CDR3 is CASSLVPSRDNEQLF. The CDR3 coding sequence is TGTGCCAGCAGTTTAGTGCCCTCCAGGGACAATGAGCAGTTATTC.